These T cell receptor beta chains were read from a single sample in a study of T cell responses to AZD1222 COVID-19 vaccine. Clones were sequenced by immunoSEQ multiplex PCR, and TCRdb holds only the in-frame ones, with some missing. The table records 130,000 or so clones, 90% to 95% of them present only once. The sequencing used peripheral blood, collected on day 0 of MenACWY control vaccination. These receptors were obtained from an adult in good health. Both conserved end residues are part of each CDR3. Fields, in order: clone size, V gene, J gene, D gene, CDR3 protein, CDR3 DNA. The D gene is left open where the match is weak. Some rows have no size entry. The others give once, few or many, or a class for an expanded clone.

clone_size: NA
v_call: TRBV28
j_call: TRBJ2-7
d_call: TRBD2
cdr3_aa: CASSLPPSGSYEQYF
cdr3_nt: TGTGCCAGCAGTTTACCTCCCAGCGGGAGCTACGAGCAGTACTTC

clone_size: NA
v_call: TRBV5-4
j_call: TRBJ1-3
d_call: NA
cdr3_aa: CATTDGFSGNTIYF
cdr3_nt: TGTGCCACCACCGACGGCTTTTCTGGAAACACCATATATTTT

clone_size: NA
v_call: TRBV13
j_call: TRBJ1-1
d_call: NA
cdr3_aa: CASSLFGNLNTEAFF
cdr3_nt: TGTGCCAGCAGCTTATTTGGGAATTTGAACACTGAAGCTTTCTTT

clone_size: NA
v_call: TRBV2
j_call: TRBJ1-5
d_call: NA
cdr3_aa: CASGGGISNQPQHF
cdr3_nt: TGTGCCAGCGGGGGGGGTATTAGCAATCAGCCCCAGCATTTT

clone_size: NA
v_call: TRBV6-6
j_call: TRBJ2-4
d_call: NA
cdr3_aa: CASSRSDRGLAKNIQYF
cdr3_nt: TGTGCCAGCAGTCGCTCCGACCGGGGACTAGCCAAAAACATTCAGTACTTC

clone_size: NA
v_call: TRBV28
j_call: TRBJ1-2
d_call: NA
cdr3_aa: CASSSTRQAVYGYTF
cdr3_nt: TGTGCCAGCAGTTCCACCAGACAGGCCGTCTATGGCTACACCTTC

clone_size: NA
v_call: TRBV9
j_call: TRBJ1-5
d_call: NA
cdr3_aa: CASSVDSGNQPQHF
cdr3_nt: TGTGCCAGCAGCGTAGACTCTGGCAATCAGCCCCAGCATTTT

clone_size: once
v_call: TRBV4-1
j_call: TRBJ1-2
d_call: NA
cdr3_aa: CASSQGGTLNNYGYTF
cdr3_nt: TGCGCCAGCAGCCAAGGGGGGACATTAAACAACTATGGCTACACCTTC

clone_size: NA
v_call: TRBV5-4
j_call: TRBJ1-3
d_call: TRBD1
cdr3_aa: CASSYGQGQGGGNTIYF
cdr3_nt: TGTGCCAGCAGCTACGGCCAGGGACAGGGGGGTGGAAACACCATATATTTT

clone_size: NA
v_call: TRBV5-1
j_call: TRBJ1-1
d_call: TRBD1
cdr3_aa: CASSLAESNRGAFF
cdr3_nt: TGCGCCAGCAGCTTGGCCGAATCGAACAGGGGAGCTTTCTTT

clone_size: NA
v_call: TRBV19
j_call: TRBJ1-1
d_call: NA
cdr3_aa: CASSIGSPRTEAFF
cdr3_nt: TGTGCCAGTAGTATAGGGTCGCCCAGGACTGAAGCTTTCTTT

clone_size: NA
v_call: TRBV2
j_call: TRBJ1-2
d_call: TRBD1
cdr3_aa: CASSVGTGGRGYTF
cdr3_nt: TGTGCCAGCAGTGTCGGGACAGGGGGCCGTGGCTACACCTTC

clone_size: NA
v_call: TRBV19
j_call: TRBJ1-1
d_call: NA
cdr3_aa: CASSIRNGGEAFF
cdr3_nt: TGTGCCAGTAGTATCCGTAACGGGGGTGAAGCTTTCTTT

clone_size: NA
v_call: TRBV5-4
j_call: TRBJ2-7
d_call: NA
cdr3_aa: CASSLTSEQYF
cdr3_nt: TGTGCCAGCAGCTTGACGTCCGAGCAGTACTTC

clone_size: NA
v_call: TRBV18
j_call: TRBJ1-1
d_call: NA
cdr3_aa: CASSPLGRDAEAFF
cdr3_nt: TGTGCCAGCTCACCTCTAGGACGGGACGCTGAAGCTTTCTTT

clone_size: NA
v_call: TRBV6-1
j_call: TRBJ2-3
d_call: TRBD1
cdr3_aa: CASSEITGGRDTQYF
cdr3_nt: TGTGCCAGCAGTGAAATAACAGGGGGAAGGGATACGCAGTATTTT

clone_size: NA
v_call: TRBV4-1
j_call: TRBJ1-5
d_call: TRBD1
cdr3_aa: CASSLQPDRGNQPQHF
cdr3_nt: TGCGCCAGCAGCCTGCAACCGGACAGGGGCAATCAGCCCCAGCATTTT

clone_size: NA
v_call: TRBV5-5
j_call: TRBJ2-2
d_call: TRBD1
cdr3_aa: CASSWDRNTGELFF
cdr3_nt: TGTGCCAGCAGCTGGGACAGGAACACCGGGGAGCTGTTTTTT

clone_size: NA
v_call: TRBV27
j_call: TRBJ2-1
d_call: TRBD1
cdr3_aa: CASSSFGTGVNEQFF
cdr3_nt: TGTGCCAGCAGTTCCTTCGGGACAGGGGTCAATGAGCAGTTCTTC

clone_size: NA
v_call: TRBV12-3/TRBV12-4
j_call: TRBJ1-1
d_call: NA
cdr3_aa: CASSSNLGREAFF
cdr3_nt: TGTGCCAGCAGTTCCAACCTCGGACGTGAAGCTTTCTTT

clone_size: NA
v_call: TRBV7-3
j_call: TRBJ2-7
d_call: TRBD1
cdr3_aa: CASSLGQGPAYEQYF
cdr3_nt: TGTGCCAGCAGCCTGGGACAGGGGCCTGCCTACGAGCAGTACTTC

clone_size: NA
v_call: TRBV5-1
j_call: TRBJ2-3
d_call: TRBD2
cdr3_aa: CASSRTSGDTDTQYF
cdr3_nt: TGCGCCAGCAGCCGGACTAGCGGAGACACAGATACGCAGTATTTT

clone_size: NA
v_call: TRBV5-4
j_call: TRBJ1-6
d_call: NA
cdr3_aa: CASSLASGSPLHF
cdr3_nt: TGTGCCAGCAGCTTGGCGTCCGGATCACCCCTCCACTTT

clone_size: NA
v_call: TRBV7-9
j_call: TRBJ1-2
d_call: NA
cdr3_aa: CASSLRSFNDGYTF
cdr3_nt: TGTGCCAGCAGCTTACGTTCATTTAACGATGGCTACACCTTC

clone_size: NA
v_call: TRBV27
j_call: TRBJ1-6
d_call: NA
cdr3_aa: CASSLSWNSPLHF
cdr3_nt: TGTGCCAGCAGTTTATCGTGGAATTCACCCCTCCACTTT

clone_size: NA
v_call: TRBV12-3/TRBV12-4
j_call: TRBJ1-3
d_call: NA
cdr3_aa: CASRGGNGNTIYF
cdr3_nt: TGTGCCAGCCGGGGGGGTAACGGAAACACCATATATTTT

clone_size: NA
v_call: TRBV15
j_call: TRBJ2-3
d_call: NA
cdr3_aa: CATSREGGATDTQYF
cdr3_nt: TGTGCCACCAGCAGGGAGGGGGGGGCCACAGATACGCAGTATTTT

clone_size: few
v_call: TRBV5-4
j_call: TRBJ2-7
d_call: TRBD1
cdr3_aa: CASTPGQGDLLDEQYF
cdr3_nt: TGTGCCAGCACCCCGGGACAGGGGGATCTCTTGGACGAGCAGTACTTC

clone_size: few
v_call: TRBV13
j_call: TRBJ1-2
d_call: TRBD1
cdr3_aa: CASSLPQGQGIEGYTF
cdr3_nt: TGTGCCAGCAGCTTGCCCCAAGGACAGGGTATAGAAGGCTACACCTTC

clone_size: NA
v_call: TRBV3-1/TRBV3-2
j_call: TRBJ2-5
d_call: NA
cdr3_aa: CASSSSSGRAPETQYF
cdr3_nt: TGTGCCAGCAGCTCCTCCAGTGGCAGGGCCCCAGAGACCCAGTACTTC

clone_size: NA
v_call: TRBV12-3/TRBV12-4
j_call: TRBJ1-2
d_call: NA
cdr3_aa: CASSLGGYTF
cdr3_nt: TGTGCCAGCAGTTTGGGTGGCTACACCTTC

clone_size: NA
v_call: TRBV7-8
j_call: TRBJ2-5
d_call: TRBD2
cdr3_aa: CASSRWLAGSIETQYF
cdr3_nt: TGTGCCAGCAGTCGTTGGCTAGCGGGAAGTATAGAGACCCAGTACTTC

clone_size: NA
v_call: TRBV28
j_call: TRBJ1-5
d_call: TRBD1
cdr3_aa: CASSPEGQGATQPQHF
cdr3_nt: TGTGCCAGCAGCCCTGAGGGACAGGGGGCAACTCAGCCCCAGCATTTT

clone_size: NA
v_call: TRBV7-6
j_call: TRBJ2-7
d_call: NA
cdr3_aa: CASSLDPSSYEQYF
cdr3_nt: TGTGCCAGCAGCTTAGACCCGAGCTCCTACGAGCAGTACTTC

clone_size: NA
v_call: TRBV4-1
j_call: TRBJ1-2
d_call: NA
cdr3_aa: CASSQEPLFTEVINYGYTF
cdr3_nt: TGCGCCAGCAGCCAAGAGCCCTTATTTACAGAAGTAATAAACTATGGCTACACCTTC

clone_size: NA
v_call: TRBV10-1
j_call: TRBJ2-7
d_call: NA
cdr3_aa: CASSEDGEQYF
cdr3_nt: TGCGCCAGCAGTGAGGACGGCGAGCAGTACTTC

clone_size: NA
v_call: TRBV27
j_call: TRBJ1-6
d_call: NA
cdr3_aa: CASSRSASYNSPLHF
cdr3_nt: TGTGCCAGCAGCCGCAGCGCCTCCTATAATTCACCCCTCCACTTT

clone_size: NA
v_call: TRBV28
j_call: TRBJ1-4
d_call: TRBD1
cdr3_aa: CASSLSGGQFISLEKLFF
cdr3_nt: TGTGCCAGCAGTTTATCCGGGGGACAGTTTATATCCCTTGAAAAACTGTTTTTT

clone_size: NA
v_call: TRBV15
j_call: TRBJ2-3
d_call: NA
cdr3_aa: CATSRPPDYKTDTQYF
cdr3_nt: TGTGCCACCAGCAGACCCCCGGACTATAAAACAGATACGCAGTATTTT

clone_size: NA
v_call: TRBV24-1
j_call: TRBJ2-7
d_call: TRBD2
cdr3_aa: CATSDRSGSLYEQYF
cdr3_nt: TGTGCCACCAGTGACCGGAGCGGGAGTCTGTACGAGCAGTACTTC

clone_size: NA
v_call: TRBV9
j_call: TRBJ2-5
d_call: NA
cdr3_aa: CASSVAPHGGETQYF
cdr3_nt: TGTGCCAGCAGCGTAGCCCCCCACGGGGGAGAGACCCAGTACTTC

clone_size: NA
v_call: TRBV6-5
j_call: TRBJ2-5
d_call: TRBD1
cdr3_aa: CASRTGSQETQYF
cdr3_nt: TGTGCCAGCAGGACAGGGTCCCAAGAGACCCAGTACTTC

clone_size: NA
v_call: TRBV18
j_call: TRBJ1-5
d_call: TRBD1
cdr3_aa: CASSPGTDRQPQHF
cdr3_nt: TGTGCCAGCTCACCAGGGACAGATCGTCAGCCCCAGCATTTT

clone_size: NA
v_call: TRBV5-4
j_call: TRBJ1-2
d_call: NA
cdr3_aa: CASSSTGTHYGYTF
cdr3_nt: TGTGCCAGCAGCTCTACCGGGACGCACTATGGCTACACCTTC

clone_size: once
v_call: TRBV12-3/TRBV12-4
j_call: TRBJ1-2
d_call: NA
cdr3_aa: CASTGGNYGYTF
cdr3_nt: TGTGCCAGCACCGGAGGAAACTATGGCTACACCTTC

clone_size: NA
v_call: TRBV9
j_call: TRBJ1-2
d_call: NA
cdr3_aa: CASSSPGTRGYTF
cdr3_nt: TGTGCCAGCAGCTCCCCCGGGACCAGGGGCTACACCTTC

clone_size: NA
v_call: TRBV7-9
j_call: TRBJ1-5
d_call: NA
cdr3_aa: CASSRGSDSNQPQHF
cdr3_nt: TGTGCCAGCAGCCGAGGGAGTGATAGCAATCAGCCCCAGCATTTT

clone_size: NA
v_call: TRBV5-1
j_call: TRBJ2-3
d_call: NA
cdr3_aa: CASSLVTDWDTFTDTQYF
cdr3_nt: TGCGCCAGCAGCTTGGTTACGGATTGGGACACCTTCACAGATACGCAGTATTTT

clone_size: NA
v_call: TRBV10-1
j_call: TRBJ2-5
d_call: TRBD2
cdr3_aa: CASSESGTSGETQYF
cdr3_nt: TGCGCCAGCAGTGAGTCCGGGACTAGCGGTGAGACCCAGTACTTC

clone_size: NA
v_call: TRBV24-1
j_call: TRBJ2-7
d_call: TRBD1
cdr3_aa: CATQSTGGTYEQYF
cdr3_nt: TGTGCCACCCAATCTACAGGGGGCACCTACGAGCAGTACTTC

clone_size: NA
v_call: TRBV6-2/TRBV6-3
j_call: TRBJ1-1
d_call: NA
cdr3_aa: CASTPRRAGWTEAFF
cdr3_nt: TGTGCCAGCACCCCCCGGAGGGCAGGGTGGACTGAAGCTTTCTTT

clone_size: NA
v_call: TRBV9
j_call: TRBJ2-3
d_call: NA
cdr3_aa: CASSALAGATDTQYF
cdr3_nt: TGTGCCAGCAGCGCCCTCGCGGGTGCCACAGATACGCAGTATTTT

clone_size: NA
v_call: TRBV19
j_call: TRBJ1-5
d_call: TRBD1
cdr3_aa: CASTAPPRTGVDQPQHF
cdr3_nt: TGTGCCAGTACCGCCCCGCCTCGGACAGGGGTCGATCAGCCCCAGCATTTT